The clone carrying this T cell receptor (beta chain) is deemed medium-sized. Its matching antigen is unknown. The data were obtained in a study of cytomegalovirus exposure and HLA in healthy donors. Study-wide results and limits: The authors assumed roughly uniform sequencing depth across donors for presence/absence analyses. For cytomegalovirus status, the classifier reportedly gave diagnoses with high specificity and sensitivity. Relative to the approximately 660-donor mean, N-insertions were reportedly fewer in an Asian-associated ancestry cluster in a later analysis.

Regarding donors, all were healthy bone marrow donors. The CDR3 is 14 residues long. Trimming stripped 3 bases from V and 1 base from J, with 10 bases between. CDR1 is SGHRS and CDR2 is YFSETQ in the germline V gene. The PCR used 60 Vbeta and 13 Jbeta primers. The repertoire was sequenced with immunoSEQ multiplex PCR; TCRdb's copy has only in-frame clones and lacks some. In the table there are 100,000 to 150,000 clones, under 12% of which are singletons. The chain uses TRBV5-1 and TRBJ1-1; D might be TRBD1 (6 bases). This clonotype was obtained from a woman aged 18-29 years in good health and CMV-seropositive. What was sequenced was PBMCs. The CDR3 nucleotides are TGCGCCAGCAGCTCCGGACAGCCGAACACTGAAGCTTTCTTT. Amino acid sequence: CASSSGQPNTEAFF.